This T cell receptor (beta chain) was profiled in a study of cytomegalovirus exposure and HLA in healthy donors. Study conclusions and caveats: An analysis that came later showed most CMV-associated TCR beta chains appearing HLA-restricted. Per a prior analysis, the majority of TCR beta V segments were productive roughly 87% or roughly 30% of the time. Analysis performed later found 16,951 TCR beta sequences associated with HLA alleles at 0.05 false discovery rate.

PCR involved 60 Vbeta and 13 Jbeta primers. The protocol was immunoSEQ multiplex PCR, while the TCRdb copy is restricted to in-frame clones and leaves out a portion. Of about 150,000 clones detected, less than 90% appear once; the ten largest clones hold 0.35% to 0.4%. On this clone: Its antigen is not known.

This CDR3 region has 16 residues. Trimming took 0 bases from V and 5 from J, leaving 16 bases between them. Germline V gene sequence: CDR1 MNHNS, CDR2 SASEGT. The source is a boy aged 2 to 9 in good health and CMV-seronegative. The rearrangement joins TRBV6-1 to TRBJ1-1, with D possibly matching TRBD1 (6 bases). Sequenced: PBMCs. The CDR3 is CASSEAGYRAGTEAFF. The DNA for the CDR3 is TGTGCCAGCAGTGAAGCTGGGTACAGGGCTGGAACTGAAGCTTTCTTT.